This TCR beta chain derives from a study of identical twins. In regard to this clonotype: Antigen unknown.

Overall study results and limits: Reduced insertions were recorded for abundant cord blood beta clonotypes, with no such pattern in memory repertoires.

Unique molecular identifiers were present on the cDNA, and a universal primer site came from template switching. TCRdb reanalysed the 5' RACE reads using MiXCR and keeps one entry per CDR3 protein. The sample lists about 700,000 distinct CDR3 sequences; around 6% were seen once. The CDR3 consists of 14 residues. V dropped 0 bases and J dropped 3 bases, with 9 bases sitting between them. Germline V gives CDR1 SGHDT, CDR2 YYEEEE. The TCR was taken from a man aged 18 to 30 in good health. Sequencing was done on a sample of naive T cells sorted from blood. The chain uses TRBV5-6 and TRBJ1-1; D gene ambiguous. CDR3 amino acids: CASSLGLSHTEAFF. The CDR3 DNA is TGTGCCAGCAGCTTGGGTCTTAGCCACACTGAAGCTTTCTTT.